Each of the 31 T cell receptor beta chains below was sequenced from the same sample in a study of T cell changes during pregnancy in multiple sclerosis. Sequenced by immunoSEQ multiplex PCR; TCRdb stores in-frame clones only, minus some. Among about 40,000 clones listed, about 91% were seen once. The sequencing here drew on CD4+ T cells from peripheral blood mononuclear cells, taken before pregnancy. The source of these receptors is a female donor with multiple sclerosis, enrolled in a pregnancy study.

The chain has TRBV25-1 and TRBJ2-3, with D perhaps matching TRBD1 (6 bases). Trimming took off 8 bases at V and 4 bases at J, with 10 bases between the two ends. In germline, CDR1 is MGHDK, CDR2 SYGVNS. The CDR3 runs 12 residues. The CDR3 DNA sequence: TGTGCCAGCGGGACACTTTCAGATACGCAGTATTTT. Translation gives CASGTLSDTQYF.

The J gene is TRBJ2-7, the V gene TRBV2, with 10 positions matching TRBD1. The CDR3 loop spans 14 amino acids. V shed 6 bases and J 3 bases; nucleotides not matched to a gene: 5. Germline CDR1 SNHLY, CDR2 FYNNEI. This CDR3 reads CASSRQGANYEQYF. The CDR3 coding sequence is TGTGCCAGCAGCAGACAGGGGGCCAACTACGAGCAGTACTTC.

Note on this clone: Sequence at one end of the junction differs from germline and may be a read error. The chain uses TRBV7-7 and TRBJ2-3, with 7 bases lining up with TRBD2. This CDR3 is 15 amino acids long. Germline V gene sequence: CDR1 SSHAT, CDR2 FNYEAQ (reference sequence). The CDR3 sequence is CASSLGLADTDTQYF. CDR3 nucleotide sequence: TGTGCTAGCAGTTTAGGGCTAGCGGACACAGATACGCAGTATTTT.

The rearrangement links TRBV19 to TRBJ2-1; 8 bases match TRBD2. The CDR3 loop spans 16 amino acids. J lost 10 bases, V lost 2 bases, and 13 bases had no gene match. The V gene's germline CDR1 is LNHDA and CDR2 SQIVND (reference sequence). The CDR3 protein is CASSILAGGRLGEQFF. In DNA, the CDR3 is TGTGCCAGTAGTATACTAGCGGGCGGCCGGCTTGGGGAGCAGTTCTTC.

The chain recombines TRBV7-8 with TRBJ2-2; the match to TRBD1 covers 8 bases. CDR1 SGHVS and CDR2 FQNEAQ come from the germline V gene. The V and J ends lost 1 base and 3 bases, in that order; junction bases with no gene match: 10. This CDR3 is built from 18 residues. The CDR3 loop reads CASSLGDRFKKDTGELFF. The CDR3 DNA is TGTGCCAGCAGCTTAGGGGACAGGTTTAAAAAAGACACCGGGGAGCTGTTTTTT.

The chain has TRBV6-5 and TRBJ1-1; D is perhaps TRBD1 (6 bases). The V end lost 6 bases, the J end lost 5 bases, and 19 bases lay between the germline ends. This CDR3 comprises 15 residues. CDR1 is MNHEY and CDR2 is SVGAGI in the germline V gene. The CDR3 DNA reads as TGTGCCAGCAGCCCCGGGACATGGGGGAAAACTGAAGCTTTCTTT. This codes for CASSPGTWGKTEAFF.

Judged by abundance, this clone is medium-sized. The chain uses TRBV2 and TRBJ2-7; 8 nucleotides agree with TRBD2. The CDR3 runs to 13 residues. In germline, CDR1 is SNHLY, CDR2 FYNNEI. V trimming: 5 bases; J trimming: 6 bases; junction bases outside the gene matches: 6. This CDR3 is CASSPTGTSEQYF. CDR3 nucleotide sequence: TGTGCCAGCAGTCCTACAGGGACTAGCGAGCAGTACTTC.

J is TRBJ2-3 and V is TRBV5-6, with no clear D. The V and J ends lost 2 bases and 11 bases respectively, with 18 bases between them. Germline-derived CDR1 and CDR2 are SGHDT and YYEEEE. The CDR3 covers 14 residues. CDR3 nucleotide sequence: TGTGCCAGCAGCTTCACAGACGTTAAAACCAGGCAGTATTTT. Protein product: CASSFTDVKTRQYF.

The J gene is TRBJ2-3, the V gene TRBV5-1; 8 bases match TRBD1. Germline V gene data show CDR1 as SGHRS and CDR2 as YFSETQ. With V trimmed by 4 bases and J by 3 bases, 10 bases remained unmatched. The CDR3 runs to 16 residues. The CDR3 sequence is CASSPRGPGETDTQYF. The CDR3 bases are TGCGCCAGCAGCCCCAGGGGGCCAGGGGAAACAGATACGCAGTATTTT.

This clone was recorded once. This rearrangement joins TRBV4-2 to TRBJ2-7; 8 positions agree with TRBD1. V lost 4 bases and J lost 2; bases outside the gene matches: 7. Looked up from germline, CDR1 is LGHNA and CDR2 is YNFKEQ. This CDR3 comprises 15 residues. The CDR3 DNA reads as TGTGCCAGCAGCCGACCACAGGGGGTGGCCTACGAGCAGTACTTC. Protein sequence: CASSRPQGVAYEQYF.

The genes are TRBV28 and TRBJ2-7, with a possible D match to TRBD1 (6 bases). V was pared by 7 bases and J by 0 bases, with 13 bases between. The CDR3 is made up of 14 amino acids. CDR1 is MDHEN and CDR2 is SYDVKM in the germline V gene. The CDR3 reads CASISGQSSYEQYF. The CDR3 region has the DNA TGTGCCAGCATATCAGGACAGTCCTCCTACGAGCAGTACTTC.

The CDR3 coding sequence is TGTGCCAGCAGCACCTCCGGGACTAGCGGGAGGAACCAAGAGACCCAGTACTTC. Translating it yields CASSTSGTSGRNQETQYF. The rearrangement joins TRBV9 to TRBJ2-5, with TRBD2 matching over 15 bases. Per the germline V gene, CDR1 is SGDLS and CDR2 is YYNGEE. The CDR3 contains 18 residues. V lost 4 bases to trimming and J lost 0 bases; unmatched junction nucleotides: 7.

V usage is TRBV29-1 and J usage is TRBJ2-1; 16 nucleotides match TRBD2. Per the germline V gene, CDR1 is SQVTM and CDR2 is ANQGSEA. Trimming removed 1 base from V and 15 bases from J; junction bases left unmatched: 15. The length of the CDR3 is 17 residues. In DNA form, the CDR3 reads TGCAGCGTTGAAGGGGGACTAGCGGGAGGGACCTCTACAATGATGTTCTTC. Its translation: CSVEGGLAGGTSTMMFF.

The gene calls are TRBV7-9 and TRBJ1-3, with D uncertain. Trimming cost V 1 base and J 2 bases, with 6 bases left between them. Per germline, CDR1 SEHNR and CDR2 FQNEAQ (reference sequence). CDR3 length equals 14 residues. CDR3 amino acids: CASSLDSAGNTIYF. The CDR3 coding sequence is TGTGCCAGCAGCTTAGATTCAGCTGGAAACACCATATATTTT.

The chain has TRBV4-2 and TRBJ2-1, with 13 bases identical to TRBD2. The CDR3 has 18 amino acids. The trim removed 4 bases at V and 7 bases at J, leaving 13 bases unmatched. CDR1 and CDR2 (germline): LGHNA, YNFKEQ. The chain's CDR3 is CASSRFAGGLAGANEQFF. The DNA of the CDR3 is TGTGCCAGCAGCCGATTCGCGGGAGGACTAGCGGGAGCGAATGAGCAGTTCTTC.

The chain uses TRBV21-1 and TRBJ2-1; the table's D call of TRBD2 was not tested on the DNA. TRBV21-1 is assigned pseudogene status. The CDR3 is made up of 17 amino acids. The chain's CDR3 is CASSKEEASGRYNEQFF. DNA for the CDR3: TGTGCCAGCAGCAAAGAGGAAGCTAGCGGGAGGTACAATGAGCAGTTCTTC.

The chain uses TRBV6-6 and TRBJ2-2; 7 bases match TRBD2. The junction had 0 bases not matched to a gene; V was cut back by 5 bases and J by 0 bases. The germline V gene encodes CDR1 MNHNY and CDR2 SVGAGI (reference sequence). This CDR3 region has 14 residues. CDR3 DNA sequence: TGTGCCAGCAGTCTAGCGGCGAACACCGGGGAGCTGTTTTTT. It yields the protein CASSLAANTGELFF.

This chain joins TRBV5-1 and TRBJ2-5; TRBD2 matches at 13 bases. Trimming took 1 base from V and 5 from J; bases not matched to a gene: 5. Germline CDR1 reads SGHRS; CDR2 reads YFSETQ. CDR3 size: 16 residues. CDR3: CASSLWTSGRFETQYF. The CDR3 nucleotides are TGCGCCAGCAGCTTGTGGACTAGCGGGAGATTTGAGACCCAGTACTTC. Using reference TRBV5-1 and TRBJ2-5 for the parts outside the CDR3, the full variable domain is KAGVTQTPRYLIKTRGQQVTLSCSPISGHRSVSWYQQTPGQGLQFLFEYFSETQRNKGNFPGRFSGRQFSNSRSEMNVSTLELGDSALYLCASSLWTSGRFETQYFGPGTRLLVL.

This rearrangement joins TRBV11-2 to TRBJ2-1; D uncertain. The germline CDR1 and CDR2 sequences are SGHAT and FQNNGV. V dropped 5 bases and J dropped 4 bases, with 9 bases sitting between them. The CDR3 loop spans 13 amino acids. CDR3 nucleotides: TGTGCCAGCAGCCAAGAGCTGTACAATGAGCAGTTCTTC. Protein product: CASSQELYNEQFF.

V and J are TRBV28 and TRBJ1-2, with D tentatively TRBD1 (6 bases). V was shortened by 5 bases and J by 5 bases, with 21 bases between the two germline ends. The germline gives CDR1 MDHEN, CDR2 SYDVKM. The length of the CDR3 is 16 residues. CDR3 residues: CASSQFSGTKRYGYTF. In nucleotides, the CDR3 is TGTGCCAGCAGTCAATTCTCCGGGACAAAACGTTATGGCTACACCTTC.

This chain uses TRBV19 with TRBJ2-1; 7 bases are shared with TRBD2. After removal of 3 bases from V and 4 bases from J, the junction contained 6 bases not matched to a gene. This CDR3 contains 15 residues. Germline V lookup: CDR1 LNHDA, CDR2 SQIVND (reference sequence). This chain's CDR3 is CASSIGGREYNEQFF. The CDR3 coding sequence is TGTGCCAGTAGTATTGGGGGGAGGGAGTACAATGAGCAGTTCTTC.

The chain carries TRBV5-4 and TRBJ2-1; 10 bases agree with TRBD2. The length of the CDR3 is 17 residues. Trimming took 4 bases from V and 0 from J; bases not matched to a gene: 7. Germline-derived CDR1 and CDR2 are SGHNT and YYREEE (reference sequence). This chain's CDR3 is CASSPGTSVNSYNEQFF. In DNA form, the CDR3 reads TGTGCCAGCAGCCCAGGGACTAGCGTTAACTCCTACAATGAGCAGTTCTTC.

The V and J genes are TRBV10-3 and TRBJ2-1; a weak D match, TRBD1 (5 bases). Germline-derived CDR1 and CDR2 are ENHRY and SYGVKD. CDR3 length equals 13 residues. V shed 11 bases and J shed 0 bases, with 11 bases lying between them. The CDR3 spells CAVAGPSYNEQFF. The CDR3 nucleotides read TGTGCCGTCGCAGGGCCCTCCTACAATGAGCAGTTCTTC.

The V call is TRBV9, the J call TRBJ2-5; D possibly corresponds to TRBD2 (5 bases). This CDR3 spans 15 amino acids. Per the germline V gene, CDR1 is SGDLS and CDR2 is YYNGEE. V was cut by 3 bases and J by 4 bases, with 16 bases left in between. CDR3 residues: CASSATRSSLETQYF. In DNA form, the CDR3 reads TGTGCCAGCAGCGCCACTCGATCTAGCCTAGAGACCCAGTACTTC.

The chain joins TRBV7-2 to TRBJ2-7; TRBD2 aligns across 7 bases. The CDR3 sequence is 14 residues long. V lost 6 bases to trimming and J lost 3 bases; unmatched junction nucleotides: 8. The V gene's germline CDR1 is SGHTA and CDR2 FQGNSA. CDR3 sequence reads: CASSRDYNNYEQYF. The DNA for the CDR3 is TGTGCCAGCAGTCGGGACTACAACAACTACGAGCAGTACTTC.

The genes are TRBV19 and TRBJ2-2; 9 nucleotides agree with TRBD1. The CDR3 length is 16 residues. V shed 5 bases, J shed 5 bases, and the junction held 9 bases outside the gene matches. CDR1 LNHDA and CDR2 SQIVND come from the germline V gene (reference sequence). The CDR3 coding sequence is TGTGCCAGTAGTCCCCGGGACAGGGTTAGGACCGGGGAGCTGTTTTTT. Its translation: CASSPRDRVRTGELFF.

The genes are TRBV18 and TRBJ2-5; 9 bases map to TRBD1. V lost 0 bases to trimming and J lost 7 bases; unmatched junction nucleotides: 6. The CDR3 runs 15 residues. Germline V gene data show CDR1 as KGHSH and CDR2 as LQKENI. CDR3 bases: TGTGCCAGCTCACCACCCGGGACAGGGTTTGGGACCCAGTACTTC. This codes for CASSPPGTGFGTQYF.

This chain joins TRBV4-2 and TRBJ2-1, with 9 bases lining up with TRBD1. This CDR3 is 16 amino acids long. Germline CDR1 is LGHNA and CDR2 is YNFKEQ. V shed 1 base and J 8 bases; nucleotides not matched to a gene: 9. This chain's CDR3 is CASSQVSGQGVDEQFF. CDR3 DNA sequence: TGTGCCAGCAGCCAAGTCTCGGGACAGGGTGTCGATGAGCAGTTCTTC.

The rearrangement links TRBV29-1 to TRBJ1-2, with 11 positions matching TRBD1. After removal of 5 bases from V and 3 bases from J, the junction contained 8 bases not matched to a gene. The V gene's germline CDR1 is SQVTM and CDR2 ANQGSEA. This CDR3 has 15 residues. The DNA of the CDR3 is TGCAGCGTTTCAAACAGGGACAGGGGGGACTATGGCTACACCTTC. It specifies CSVSNRDRGDYGYTF.

The rearrangement uses TRBV6-1 and TRBJ2-7; 8 nucleotides agree with TRBD2. V lost 6 bases to trimming and J lost 3 bases; unmatched junction nucleotides: 7. The germline V gene has CDR1 MNHNS and CDR2 SASEGT. This CDR3 is built from 14 residues. The CDR3 protein is CASSKLAVNYEQYF. CDR3 nucleotide sequence: TGTGCCAGCAGCAAACTAGCGGTAAACTACGAGCAGTACTTC.

CDR3 coding DNA: TGTGCCAGCAGCTCAGGACAGGCTAATTCACCCCTCCACTTT. It yields the protein CASSSGQANSPLHF. This chain uses TRBV9 with TRBJ1-6, with 7 bases fitting TRBD1. CDR1 SGDLS and CDR2 YYNGEE come from the germline V gene. V gave up 4 bases and J gave up 6 bases; unmatched junction bases: 4. This CDR3 has 14 amino acids.